This entry lists 14 T cell receptor beta chains sequenced from one sample in a study of control samples from healthy donors and cancer patients. Profiling relied on immunoSEQ multiplex PCR, and the TCRdb table lists in-frame clones only, not all of them. The sample includes just over 20,000 clones, around four fifths of them seen just once. Sample: PBMCs. The receptors stem from a man in his 60s with colorectal cancer.

The J gene is TRBJ1-6, the V gene TRBV19; D is possibly TRBD1 (6 bases). V shed 6 bases and J shed 8 bases, with 20 bases lying between them. This CDR3 is 16 amino acids long. CDR1 is LNHDA, CDR2 SQIVND, per germline (reference sequence). The CDR3 sequence: CASSEDSPRRYSPLHF. CDR3 nucleotides: TGTGCCAGTAGCGAGGACAGTCCCCGTCGCTATTCACCCCTCCACTTT.

The chain links TRBV5-1 to TRBJ2-7; tentatively, D is TRBD1 (6 bases). Germline CDR1 and CDR2: SGHRS and YFSETQ. CDR3 length: 13 residues. The V end was cut by 4 bases, the J end by 5 bases, with 13 bases between. The CDR3 region has the DNA TGCGCCAGCAGCCCTGGGGGCTGGGACGAGCAGTACTTC. Its translation: CASSPGGWDEQYF.

The chain links TRBV4-3 to TRBJ2-2; 10 bases map to TRBD2. V lost 4 bases to trimming and J lost 7 bases; unmatched junction nucleotides: 12. The CDR3 consists of 17 residues. CDR1 LGHNA and CDR2 YSLEER come from the germline V gene. Written as DNA, the CDR3 is TGCGCCAGCAGCCTAAGCGGCGCTAGCGGGGGCGGCGGGGAGCTGTTTTTT. It yields the protein CASSLSGASGGGGELFF.

This clone was seen once. The V call is TRBV27, the J call TRBJ1-2, with TRBD1 identical over 8 bases. The CDR3 has 13 amino acids. In germline, CDR1 is MNHEY, CDR2 SMNVEV (reference sequence). V gave up 6 bases and J gave up 6 bases; unmatched junction bases: 6. CDR3 amino acids: CASRPGQVHGYTF. CDR3 DNA: TGTGCCAGCAGGCCGGGACAGGTCCATGGCTACACCTTC.

The chain links TRBV6-6 to TRBJ1-5; D unresolved. CDR3 length equals 13 residues. Per germline, CDR1 MNHNY and CDR2 SVGAGI (reference sequence). Trimming removed 6 bases at V and 2 bases at J, with 8 bases between. The CDR3 protein is CASSQWGNQPQHF. The CDR3 region has the DNA TGTGCCAGCAGCCAGTGGGGCAATCAGCCCCAGCATTTT.

The chain recombines TRBV12-3 or TRBV12-4 with TRBJ1-1; D is possibly TRBD1 (5 bases). Trimming removed 1 base at V and 8 bases at J, with 5 bases between. The CDR3 sequence is 11 residues long. CDR3 bases: TGTGCCAGCAGTTTAGGGACAGAAGCTTTCTTT. It encodes CASSLGTEAFF.

The rearrangement uses TRBV6-5 and TRBJ2-5; TRBD1 agrees at 8 bases. This CDR3 is built from 14 residues. Germline values: CDR1 MNHEY, CDR2 SVGAGI. Trimming cost V 5 bases and J 5 bases; bases outside gene matches: 7. The chain's CDR3 is CASSRDRFGETQYF. CDR3 nucleotides: TGTGCCAGCAGTCGGGACAGGTTTGGGGAGACCCAGTACTTC.

The chain joins TRBV4-1 to TRBJ2-7; 10 positions agree with TRBD2. CDR1 MGHRA and CDR2 YSYEKL come from the germline V gene. V lost 4 bases and J lost 0; bases outside the gene matches: 12. CDR3 size: 18 residues. Here the CDR3 DNA reads TGCGCCAGCAGCCCGTGGTTCAGGCTAGCGGGGGACTCCTACGAGCAGTACTTC. This codes for CASSPWFRLAGDSYEQYF.

The chain couples TRBV24-1 to TRBJ2-2, with a tentative D call TRBD2 (6 bases). Looked up from germline, CDR1 is KGHDR and CDR2 is SFDVKD. The CDR3 spans 15 residues. V lost 4 bases, J lost 9 bases, and 17 bases lay in between. This CDR3 reads CATSEIRGNHRELFF. Written as DNA, the CDR3 is TGTGCCACCAGTGAAATACGGGGGAATCACCGGGAGCTGTTTTTT.

The V call is TRBV4-1, the J call TRBJ2-3, with D possibly matching TRBD2 (6 bases). Trimming took off 4 bases at V and 2 bases at J, with 19 bases between the two ends. The CDR3 runs 17 residues. The V gene's germline CDR1 is MGHRA and CDR2 YSYEKL. The CDR3 DNA follows: TGCGCCAGCAGCCCCGGACCGGCGGGGAAGAACACAGATACGCAGTATTTT. Its protein is CASSPGPAGKNTDTQYF.

The V call is TRBV11-2, the J call TRBJ2-7; perhaps TRBD1 as D (5 bases). This CDR3 has 16 amino acids. CDR1 is SGHAT and CDR2 is FQNNGV in the germline V gene. V was cut by 1 base and J by 6 bases, with 19 bases left in between. CDR3 nucleotides: TGTGCCAGCAGCTTAGGGCACGGAGTGGGGCTCGGCGAGCAGTACTTC. Encoded protein: CASSLGHGVGLGEQYF.

The V and J genes are TRBV27 and TRBJ1-2, with a weak D call TRBD1 (5 bases). Trimming cost V 5 bases and J 7 bases, with 14 bases left between them. The CDR3 consists of 13 residues. The germline CDR1 and CDR2 sequences are MNHEY and SMNVEV (reference sequence). The CDR3 DNA follows: TGTGCCAGCAGTCCAAGAGGGACGAGTGGCTACACCTTC. Its protein is CASSPRGTSGYTF.

This clone was seen only once. The chain links TRBV27 to TRBJ2-6, with 7 nucleotides matching TRBD1. The junction had 7 bases not matched to a gene; V was cut back by 5 bases and J by 0 bases. Germline-derived CDR1 and CDR2 are MNHEY and SMNVEV (reference sequence). This CDR3 is 17 amino acids long. The CDR3 nucleotides are TGTGCCAGCAGTGACTGGACAGGAGTCTCTGGGGCCAACGTCCTGACTTTC. Its protein is CASSDWTGVSGANVLTF.

This rearrangement joins TRBV5-6 to TRBJ1-6; D may be TRBD1 (6 bases). The germline gives CDR1 SGHDT, CDR2 YYEEEE. V lost 1 base to trimming and J lost 0 bases, with 14 bases between them. The CDR3 has 18 residues. DNA of the CDR3: TGTGCCAGCAGCTTGTCCGGGACAAGGAGCTCCTATAATTCACCCCTCCACTTT. As protein: CASSLSGTRSSYNSPLHF.